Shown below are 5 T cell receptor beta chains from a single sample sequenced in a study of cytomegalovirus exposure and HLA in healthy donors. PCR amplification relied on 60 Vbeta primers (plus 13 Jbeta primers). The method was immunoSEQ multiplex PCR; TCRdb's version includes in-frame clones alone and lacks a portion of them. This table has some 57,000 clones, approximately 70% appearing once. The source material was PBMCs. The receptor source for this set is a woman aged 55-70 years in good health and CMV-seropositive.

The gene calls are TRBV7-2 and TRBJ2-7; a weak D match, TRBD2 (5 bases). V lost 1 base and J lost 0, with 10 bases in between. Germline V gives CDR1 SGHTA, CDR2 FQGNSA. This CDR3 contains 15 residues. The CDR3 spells CASSLDGGDSYEQYF. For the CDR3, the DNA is TGTGCCAGCAGCTTAGATGGAGGAGACTCCTACGAGCAGTACTTC.

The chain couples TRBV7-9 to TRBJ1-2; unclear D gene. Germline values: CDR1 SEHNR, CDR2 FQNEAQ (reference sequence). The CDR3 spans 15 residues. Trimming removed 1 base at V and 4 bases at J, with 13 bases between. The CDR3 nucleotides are TGTGCCAGCAGCTTAGGGGCTCAGTTTTTCTATGGCTACACCTTC. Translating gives CASSLGAQFFYGYTF.

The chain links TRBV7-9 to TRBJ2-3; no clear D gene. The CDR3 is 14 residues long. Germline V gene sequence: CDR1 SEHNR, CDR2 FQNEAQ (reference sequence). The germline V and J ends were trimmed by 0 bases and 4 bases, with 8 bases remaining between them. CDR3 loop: CASSLAESADTQYF. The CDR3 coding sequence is TGTGCCAGCAGCTTAGCCGAGTCCGCAGATACGCAGTATTTT.

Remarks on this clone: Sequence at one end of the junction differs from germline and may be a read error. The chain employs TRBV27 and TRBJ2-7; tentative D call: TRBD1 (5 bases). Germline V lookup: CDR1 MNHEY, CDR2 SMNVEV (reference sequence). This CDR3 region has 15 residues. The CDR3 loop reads CTSSLSRALLNEQYF. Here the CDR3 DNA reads TGTACCAGCAGTTTATCCAGGGCGCTTCTCAACGAGCAGTACTTC.

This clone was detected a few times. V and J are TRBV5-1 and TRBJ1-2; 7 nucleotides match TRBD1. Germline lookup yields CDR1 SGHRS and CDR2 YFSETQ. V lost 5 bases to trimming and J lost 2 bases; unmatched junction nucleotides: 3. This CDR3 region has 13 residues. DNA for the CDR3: TGCGCCAGCAGGCCGGACAGGAACTATGGCTACACCTTC. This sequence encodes CASRPDRNYGYTF.